This T cell receptor (beta chain) was sequenced during a study of shared clonotypes between healthy human individuals. Assay: immunoSEQ multiplex PCR; the TCRdb copy retains only in-frame clones and omits some. The repertoire holds around 510,000 clones, around 95% seen once, with under 0.065% in the top ten. Study outcomes and limitations: Generally, naive subsets came out with larger estimated richness than memory subsets. Only blood underwent sampling, and tissue repertoires likely differ.

V was shortened by 6 bases and J by 0 bases, with 9 bases between the two germline ends. Germline V gene data show CDR1 as MNHEY and CDR2 as SVGAGI. This CDR3 has 15 amino acids. In its sample, this clone was seen once. What it recognizes is unknown. The chain combines TRBV6-5 with TRBJ2-6; no firm D call. Source material: naive CD4+ T cells sorted from blood. Subset reported: CD45RA+ positively selected. This TCR derives from a woman younger than 45 in good health. The CDR3 is CASRKGNSGANVLTF. CDR3 DNA sequence: TGTGCCAGCAGAAAAGGGAACTCTGGGGCCAACGTCCTGACTTTC.